Each of the 7 T cell receptor beta chains below was sequenced from the same sample in a study of blood T cell repertoires in COVID-19. Repertoires were generated with immunoSEQ multiplex PCR, while TCRdb's copy carries only in-frame clones and drops some. The sample records about 310,000 clones, nearly 90% being singletons. Sequencing was performed on PBMCs or T cells enriched from blood (not recorded which). These receptors all stem from a woman aged 18-35 years with acute COVID-19.

The chain has TRBV11-3 and TRBJ1-3; TRBD1 matches at 7 bases. The trim removed 5 bases at V and 0 bases at J, leaving 13 bases unmatched. The germline V gene encodes CDR1 SGHNT and CDR2 YENEEA. The CDR3 length is 18 residues. The CDR3 spells CASSLQRDSSFSGNTIYF. The CDR3 coding sequence is TGTGCCAGCAGCCTTCAAAGGGACAGCTCATTCTCTGGAAACACCATATATTTT.

The chain uses TRBV18 and TRBJ2-7; TRBD2 might be the D (6 bases). CDR3 length equals 13 residues. Germline V lookup: CDR1 KGHSH, CDR2 LQKENI. Trimming took 6 bases from V and 6 from J, leaving 15 bases between them. CDR3 protein: CASSWEEKSEQYF. The DNA for the CDR3 is TGTGCCAGCTCCTGGGAGGAAAAAAGCGAGCAGTACTTC.

The genes are TRBV18 and TRBJ2-7, with a possible D match to TRBD2 (7 bases). The CDR3 extends over 15 amino acids. Germline loops: CDR1 KGHSH, CDR2 LQKENI. V dropped 6 bases and J dropped 6 bases, with 21 bases sitting between them. CDR3 residues: CASSLGANREGEQYF. CDR3 in DNA: TGTGCCAGCTCCCTAGGGGCCAACAGGGAGGGCGAGCAGTACTTC.

This clone appeared a single time. In nucleotides, the CDR3 is TGTGCCACCAGTGATATAGGGTCAATAACAGGGGGAACCGGGGAGCTGTTTTTT. Protein sequence: CATSDIGSITGGTGELFF. V is TRBV24-1 and J is TRBJ2-2; 8 nucleotides match TRBD1. Germline V gene data show CDR1 as KGHDR and CDR2 as SFDVKD. The V and J ends lost 3 bases and 5 bases, in that order; junction bases with no gene match: 13. The length of the CDR3 is 18 residues.

The chain couples TRBV4-2 to TRBJ1-1, with D hard to call. The V gene's germline CDR1 is LGHNA and CDR2 YNFKEQ. V was cut by 5 bases and J by 4 bases, with 8 bases left in between. The CDR3 runs 12 residues. The CDR3 region has the DNA TGTGCCAGCAGCTCCACGGTCACTGAAGCTTTCTTT. This sequence encodes CASSSTVTEAFF.

The rearrangement joins TRBV5-1 to TRBJ2-7; 7 bases agree with TRBD2. Trimming cost V 2 bases and J 2 bases; bases outside gene matches: 4. Germline V CDR1 and CDR2: SGHRS, YFSETQ. This CDR3 spans 14 amino acids. The CDR3 region has the DNA TGCGCCAGCAGCTTTGGGACTAACCCCTACGAGCAGTACTTC. The encoded protein is CASSFGTNPYEQYF.

This clone has only a few counts. V and J are TRBV6-1 and TRBJ2-1; 11 nucleotides line up with TRBD2. The CDR3 consists of 15 residues. The germline gives CDR1 MNHNS, CDR2 SASEGT. V lost 3 bases to trimming and J lost 3 bases; unmatched junction nucleotides: 1. The CDR3 is CASSETSGNYNEQFF. CDR3 nucleotides: TGTGCCAGCAGTGAGACTAGCGGGAACTACAATGAGCAGTTCTTC.